Listed here are 19 T cell receptor beta chains from one sample, sequenced in a study of beta chain features in type 1 diabetes. Overall study results and limits: In all four CD4+ subsets, TCRB CDR3 length was significantly, moderately reduced in type 1 diabetes.

Expressed TCRB transcripts were sequenced because the entire RNA isolate underwent reverse transcription. Some clones are missing from TCRdb's copy, which holds only in-frame ones; the method was immunoSEQ multiplex PCR. Seen here are around 710,000 clones, over 10% observed once, and the top ten hold more than 0.095%. These receptors lack a known antigen. The sample taken for sequencing was naive CD4+ T cells from blood. The source of these receptors is a man aged 30 to 39 with type 1 diabetes.

This clone was counted only a few times. The genes are TRBV6-1 and TRBJ2-1; TRBD1 aligns across 10 bases. Germline V gene lookup returns CDR1 MNHNS and CDR2 SASEGT. This CDR3 comprises 14 residues. J gave up 3 bases and V 7 bases, and 3 bases lay outside the gene matches. In DNA, the CDR3 is TGTGCCAGCATCAGGACAGGGGGCTACAATGAGCAGTTCTTC. This codes for CASIRTGGYNEQFF.

The V and J genes are TRBV9 and TRBJ1-1; D ambiguous. Germline V lookup: CDR1 SGDLS, CDR2 YYNGEE. The germline V and J ends were trimmed by 4 bases and 7 bases, with 17 bases remaining between them. This CDR3 spans 14 amino acids. The CDR3 DNA follows: TGTGCCAGCAGCCATCGGGCGGCAATCGATGAAGCTTTCTTT. Protein: CASSHRAAIDEAFF.

This rearrangement joins TRBV6-5 to TRBJ1-5; no definite D call. CDR3 length: 16 amino acids. CDR1 MNHEY and CDR2 SVGAGI come from the germline V gene. The germline V and J ends were trimmed by 0 bases and 2 bases, with 11 bases remaining between them. The CDR3 protein is CASSYSPTVGNQPQHF. Here the CDR3 DNA reads TGTGCCAGCAGTTACTCACCCACGGTGGGCAATCAGCCCCAGCATTTT.

Only a few counts were recorded for this clone. This sequence joins TRBV5-1 and TRBJ2-5, with 9 positions matching TRBD1. This CDR3 is 12 amino acids long. CDR1 and CDR2 from the germline V gene are SGHRS and YFSETQ. V was clipped by 7 bases and J by 6 bases; unmatched bases: 4. CDR3 loop: CASGQGMQTQYF. CDR3 DNA sequence: TGCGCCAGCGGACAGGGGATGCAGACCCAGTACTTC.

This clone was counted between two and nine times. The rearrangement uses TRBV5-1 and TRBJ2-1; TRBD2 matches 11 bases. J lost 8 bases, V lost 0 bases, and 4 bases had no gene match. The length of the CDR3 is 15 residues. The germline V gene has CDR1 SGHRS and CDR2 YFSETQ. The CDR3 reads CASSLEGTSGDEQFF. In nucleotides, the CDR3 is TGCGCCAGCAGCTTGGAAGGGACTAGCGGCGATGAGCAGTTCTTC.

This clone was seen a few times. The CDR3: CASSASFGYGYTF. CDR3 bases: TGTGCCAGCAGCGCGAGTTTTGGATATGGCTACACCTTC. The chain is built from TRBV7-2 and TRBJ1-2; no reliable D call. The germline CDR1 and CDR2 sequences are SGHTA and FQGNSA. Trimming removed 5 bases at V and 5 bases at J, with 12 bases between. This CDR3 has 13 residues.

The chain employs TRBV4-3 and TRBJ2-1; TRBD2 matches at 13 bases. CDR3 length: 13 amino acids. Germline V gene lookup returns CDR1 LGHNA and CDR2 YSLEER. V was pared by 4 bases and J by 9 bases, with 0 bases of the junction left unmatched. CDR3 region: CASSRLAGGEQFF. CDR3 nucleotides: TGCGCCAGCAGCCGACTAGCGGGGGGTGAGCAGTTCTTC.

The CDR3 sequence is CASSLRLAGLNTGELFF. Written as DNA, the CDR3 is TGTGCCAGCAGCTTGCGTCTGGCGGGGCTTAACACCGGGGAGCTGTTTTTT. The V gene is TRBV5-4, the J gene TRBJ2-2, with D possibly TRBD2 on 6 matching bases. V lost 1 base and J 2 bases, leaving 15 bases between the germline ends. Germline lookup yields CDR1 SGHNT and CDR2 YYREEE (reference sequence). CDR3 length: 17 amino acids.

This clone was seen a handful of times. Other nucleotide sequences in the sample specify the same CDR3. The V and J genes are TRBV18 and TRBJ2-5; TRBD1 aligns across 7 bases. The CDR3 is made up of 14 amino acids. The trim removed 3 bases at V and 0 bases at J, leaving 1 base unmatched. In germline, CDR1 is KGHSH, CDR2 LQKENI. CDR3 amino acids: CASSPGQNQETQYF. The CDR3 DNA is TGTGCCAGCTCACCGGGACAGAACCAAGAGACCCAGTACTTC.

This clone turned up a few times. The rearrangement uses TRBV19 and TRBJ2-3, with 9 bases fitting TRBD1. The length of the CDR3 is 17 residues. Germline V gene data show CDR1 as LNHDA and CDR2 as SQIVND (reference sequence). V lost 5 bases, J lost 3 bases, and 12 bases stayed unmatched. CDR3 residues: CASSGRRGTGKTDTQYF. The CDR3 DNA follows: TGTGCCAGTAGTGGACGACGTGGGACAGGGAAGACAGATACGCAGTATTTT.

This clone came up a few times. V gene TRBV28 combines with J gene TRBJ2-1; no clear D gene. Trimming left V 2 bases short and J 9 bases short, with 14 bases between. This CDR3 spans 14 amino acids. CDR1 is MDHEN, CDR2 SYDVKM, per germline. The CDR3 loop is CASSLDFPKGEQFF. The CDR3 nucleotides are TGTGCCAGCAGTTTAGACTTCCCAAAGGGTGAGCAGTTCTTC.

This rearrangement joins TRBV18 to TRBJ2-1, with 8 positions matching TRBD1. This CDR3 has 15 residues. The V gene's germline CDR1 is KGHSH and CDR2 LQKENI. The trim removed 4 bases at V and 0 bases at J, leaving 2 bases unmatched. The CDR3, as DNA: TGTGCCAGCTCACGACAGGGGATCTCCTACAATGAGCAGTTCTTC. It is translated as CASSRQGISYNEQFF.

The chain is built from TRBV30 and TRBJ1-3; D might be TRBD1 (5 bases). CDR1 and CDR2 from the germline V gene are GTSNPN and SVGIG (reference sequence). The germline V and J ends were trimmed by 4 bases and 0 bases, with 13 bases remaining between them. This CDR3 region has 15 residues. The CDR3 protein is CAWIPGTSSGNTIYF. CDR3 in DNA: TGTGCCTGGATCCCAGGGACCAGCTCTGGAAACACCATATATTTT.

This clone was seen a handful of times. This chain links TRBV11-2 with TRBJ1-6; D not resolved. Trimming took 7 bases from V and 0 from J, leaving 13 bases between them. This CDR3 is 16 amino acids long. Looked up from germline, CDR1 is SGHAT and CDR2 is FQNNGV. This CDR3 is CASTQDRSSYNSPLHF. The CDR3 coding sequence is TGTGCCAGCACCCAAGACCGGAGCTCCTATAATTCACCCCTCCACTTT.

The chain has TRBV6-6 and TRBJ2-5; TRBD1 is a possible D gene (8 bases). The CDR3 loop spans 15 amino acids. Germline loops: CDR1 MNHNY, CDR2 SVGAGI (reference sequence). V gave up 5 bases and J gave up 4 bases, with 17 bases separating them. The DNA of the CDR3 is TGTGCCAGCAGTACTCGCACAGGGGGGGGAGAGACCCAGTACTTC. Translated: CASSTRTGGGETQYF.

This clone was counted between two and nine times. The V and J genes are TRBV7-2 and TRBJ1-5; D is uncertain. Germline-derived CDR1 and CDR2 are SGHTA and FQGNSA. The CDR3 spans 11 residues. Trimming removed 1 base from V and 6 bases from J, with 1 base in between. The CDR3: CASSLGQPQHF. The CDR3 DNA follows: TGTGCCAGCAGCTTAGGTCAGCCCCAGCATTTT.

The table lists this clone with a few counts. The chain uses TRBV19 and TRBJ2-7, with TRBD2 matching over 10 bases. The CDR3 spans 17 residues. The V segment lost 6 bases and the J segment 7 bases; nucleotides outside the gene matches: 18. Looked up from germline, CDR1 is LNHDA and CDR2 is SQIVND (reference sequence). CDR3 protein: CASSGTSEAPIRQEQYF. CDR3 bases: TGTGCCAGTAGCGGGACTAGCGAGGCCCCGATACGTCAAGAGCAGTACTTC.

This clone turned up a few times. V usage is TRBV28 and J usage is TRBJ1-5; D call uncertain. V dropped 8 bases and J dropped 3 bases, with 14 bases sitting between them. The CDR3 is made up of 14 amino acids. Germline V gene data show CDR1 as MDHEN and CDR2 as SYDVKM. The DNA for the CDR3 is TGTGCCAGCGTCGATACGGAGGACAATCAGCCCCAGCATTTT. Its translation: CASVDTEDNQPQHF.

This clone was seen only a few times. CDR3 in DNA: TGTGCCAGCAGCCCCGGTAGACCCGCCTACGAGCAGTACTTC. It translates to CASSPGRPAYEQYF. The chain couples TRBV13 to TRBJ2-7; no clear D gene. Germline V CDR1 and CDR2: PRHDT, FYEKMQ (reference sequence). V lost 5 bases to trimming and J lost 2 bases, with 13 bases between them. There are 14 residues in the CDR3.